This T cell receptor (beta chain) came from a study of blood T cell repertoires in COVID-19. Study background: Two negative PCRs, clearance, or symptom resolution were required of recovered Cohort 3 donors. Researchers got acute and convalescent COVID-19 samples from the United States, Italy and Spain.

In the original workflow: Amplified reference gene primers provided the basis for estimating nucleated cell counts. This table comes from immunoSEQ multiplex PCR, and its TCRdb copy is limited to in-frame clones, with some not included. D and trimming were read from the DNA, whereas the V and J calls and clone size are those reported in that table. The table lists about 400,000 clones, more than 70% of them singletons. CDR1 ENHRY and CDR2 SYGVKD come from the germline V gene. The CDR3 length is 14 residues. The ends were cut back, 3 bases at V and 6 bases at J, with 14 bases in the middle. Participants were placed into cohorts based on the clinical history they reported.

The chain joins TRBV10-3 to TRBJ1-2; weak D call: TRBD1 (5 bases). This TCR was recovered from a man in his forties in a cohort exposed to, infected with or recovered from COVID-19 (not recorded which). Sequencing was performed on PBMCs or T cells enriched from blood (not recorded which). CDR3 loop: CAISDVSRVNGYTF. In DNA, the CDR3 is TGTGCCATCAGTGACGTCTCCAGGGTCAATGGCTACACCTTC.